This T cell receptor beta chain came from a study of T-cell memory formation after mild COVID-19. Study summary: Each donor largely had its own TCR clusters.

Findings of the study overall: Proof of SARS-CoV-2 specificity was absent for the second-wave clones that crested on day 37. A subset of responding clones appeared in pre-infection memory, suggesting cross-reactive memory joined.

CDR1 and CDR2 from the germline V gene are GTSNPN and SVGIG (reference sequence). The CDR3 is made up of 15 amino acids. Trimming removed 3 bases from V and 5 bases from J; junction bases left unmatched: 11. Details on this clonotype: What it recognizes is unknown.

A single record per CDR3 protein comes from TCRdb applying MiXCR to the 5' RACE reads. The table records roughly 300,000 distinct CDR3 sequences, roughly 8.2% of them present only once. The V gene is TRBV30, the J gene TRBJ1-1, with 8 positions matching TRBD1. The sequence was obtained from a man between 18 and 29 years old who had mild COVID-19 (a few samples of this study predate the infection). Cell type and time point are not known. The sequenced sample was PBMCs or a T cell subset sorted from them (not recorded which). The CDR3 DNA follows: TGTGCCTGGAGAACGCCGCAGGGGGCGCGGACTGAAGCTTTCTTT. Protein: CAWRTPQGARTEAFF. The full variable domain, its missing parts supplied by reference TRBV30 and TRBJ1-1, is SQTIHQWPATLVQPVGSPLSLECTVEGTSNPNLYWYRQAAGRGLQLLFYSVGIGQISSEVPQNLSASRPQDRQFILSSKKLLLSDSGFYLCAWRTPQGARTEAFFGQGTRLTVV.